The clone carrying this T cell receptor (beta chain) is medium-sized in the sample. Its antigen is still unknown. Per the germline V gene, CDR1 is ENHRY and CDR2 is SYGVKD. V lost 3 bases and J lost 6, with 8 bases in between. The CDR3 extends over 12 amino acids. These data come from a study of CD8 T cells in ankylosing spondylitis. Broader study findings: Ankylosing spondylitis blood seemed to carry a telltale TCR beta motif made of under ten highly homologous variants. Disease-linked clones were reportedly significantly enriched in matched ankylosing spondylitis synovial fluid.

TCR beta libraries were made by quantitative 5'-RACE with molecular barcodes. TCRdb used MiXCR to reprocess the 5' RACE reads, holding one entry per CDR3 protein. The sample consists of about 66,000 distinct CDR3 sequences, approximately 5.7% of them appearing once. The clonotype originates from a male donor with ankylosing spondylitis. The sequencing sample was made of synovial fluid, either unsorted or a sorted T cell fraction (not recorded which). The chain employs TRBV10-3 and TRBJ2-5; D ambiguous. The CDR3 bases are TGTGCCATCAGTGAACCTGGGCAGACCCAGTACTTC. Translating it yields CAISEPGQTQYF.